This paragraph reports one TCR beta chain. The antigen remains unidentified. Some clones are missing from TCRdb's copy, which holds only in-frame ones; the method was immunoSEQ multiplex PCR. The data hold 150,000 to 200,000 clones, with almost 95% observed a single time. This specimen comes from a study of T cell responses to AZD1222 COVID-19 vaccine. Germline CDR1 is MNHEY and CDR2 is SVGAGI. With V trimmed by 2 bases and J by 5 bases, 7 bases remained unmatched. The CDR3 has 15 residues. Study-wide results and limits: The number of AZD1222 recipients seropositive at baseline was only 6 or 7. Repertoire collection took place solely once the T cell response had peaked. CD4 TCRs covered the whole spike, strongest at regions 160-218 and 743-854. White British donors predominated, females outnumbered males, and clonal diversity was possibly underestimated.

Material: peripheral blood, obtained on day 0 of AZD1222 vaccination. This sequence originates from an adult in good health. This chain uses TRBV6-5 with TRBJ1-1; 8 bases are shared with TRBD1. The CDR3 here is CASSYNGQGRTEAFF. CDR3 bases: TGTGCCAGCAGTTACAATGGACAGGGAAGGACTGAAGCTTTCTTT.